A single sample is the source of the 21 T cell receptor beta chains below, sequenced in a study of cytomegalovirus exposure and HLA in healthy donors. Both 60 Vbeta primers and 13 Jbeta primers went into the PCR. Only in-frame clones appear in the TCRdb table, and some are missing; sequencing was by immunoSEQ multiplex PCR. The repertoire has 150,000 to 200,000 clones, roughly 86% of them found once; the top ten carry roughly 1.9%. The sample taken for sequencing was PBMCs. The receptors come from a woman in her late teens or twenties in good health and CMV-seronegative.

Remarks on this clone: A read error may account for a junction end that differs from germline. This rearrangement joins TRBV15 to TRBJ2-2, with a possible D match to TRBD2 (6 bases). In germline, CDR1 is LNHNV, CDR2 YYDKDF (reference sequence). The CDR3 loop spans 12 amino acids. DNA for the CDR3: TGTGCTACCCTCGAGGCCACCGGGGGGCTGTTTTTT. Protein: CATLEATGGLFF.

The V call is TRBV30, the J call TRBJ1-6; D not resolved. The CDR3 length is 17 residues. The germline gives CDR1 GTSNPN, CDR2 SVGIG (reference sequence). Trimming took off 3 bases at V and 2 bases at J, with 17 bases between the two ends. The chain's CDR3 is CAWRAPARVTYNSPLHF. CDR3 in DNA: TGTGCCTGGAGGGCCCCGGCCCGGGTCACCTATAATTCACCCCTCCACTTT.

V is TRBV7-2 and J is TRBJ1-1; 8 bases map to TRBD1. The CDR3 covers 13 residues. The V and J ends lost 6 bases and 11 bases, in that order; junction bases with no gene match: 11. In germline, CDR1 is SGHTA, CDR2 FQGNSA. The CDR3 region is CASRSQGAPGAFF. DNA for the CDR3: TGTGCCAGCAGATCTCAGGGGGCGCCCGGCGCTTTCTTT.

The rearrangement joins TRBV4-2 to TRBJ1-6; D remains ambiguous. V lost 1 base and J 9 bases, leaving 10 bases between the germline ends. Germline V CDR1 and CDR2: LGHNA, YNFKEQ. CDR3 length equals 14 residues. The DNA for the CDR3 is TGTGCCAGCAGCCAAGTTGGGGAGAGTTCACCCCTCCACTTT. Its translation is CASSQVGESSPLHF.

This chain uses TRBV2 with TRBJ1-5; D is possibly TRBD1 (5 bases). Germline V gene sequence: CDR1 SNHLY, CDR2 FYNNEI. This CDR3 contains 14 residues. V gave up 6 bases and J gave up 4 bases, with 13 bases separating them. The CDR3 coding sequence is TGTGCCAGCAGGGGGGATCGGGGGAATCAGCCCCAGCATTTT. This encodes CASRGDRGNQPQHF.

This clone was recorded a few times. The chain has TRBV4-1 and TRBJ2-5; possible D gene TRBD2, 5 bases. The V and J ends lost 0 bases and 1 base respectively, with 12 bases between them. CDR3 size: 16 residues. CDR1 is MGHRA, CDR2 YSYEKL, per germline. CDR3 DNA: TGCGCCAGCAGCCAAGATCTCCTAGCCCTCCAAGAGACCCAGTACTTC. Translation gives CASSQDLLALQETQYF.

The chain couples TRBV5-1 to TRBJ2-1, with D maybe TRBD2 (5 bases). The V end lost 0 bases, the J end lost 4 bases, and 8 bases lay between the germline ends. CDR1 and CDR2 (germline): SGHRS, YFSETQ. The CDR3 is made up of 14 amino acids. In DNA, the CDR3 is TGCGCCAGCAGCTTGGCCTGGACTTACAATGAGCAGTTCTTC. It translates to CASSLAWTYNEQFF.

This sequence joins TRBV30 and TRBJ2-7, with 7 bases that match TRBD1. This CDR3 has 14 amino acids. Germline CDR1 and CDR2: GTSNPN and SVGIG (reference sequence). V shed 5 bases, J shed 6 bases, and the junction held 13 bases outside the gene matches. For the CDR3, the DNA is TGTGCCTGGGGGGACGGACAGGTCTGGGGCGAGCAGTACTTC. Translating it yields CAWGDGQVWGEQYF.

The chain couples TRBV4-3 to TRBJ2-5; 9 nucleotides line up with TRBD1. Trimming removed 4 bases from V and 4 bases from J; junction bases left unmatched: 1. The CDR3 length is 13 residues. CDR1 is LGHNA and CDR2 is YSLEER in the germline V gene. The CDR3: CASSPTGGETQYF. The CDR3, as DNA: TGCGCCAGCAGCCCGACAGGGGGAGAGACCCAGTACTTC.

The chain uses TRBV7-9 and TRBJ2-5; weak D call: TRBD2 (5 bases). The length of the CDR3 is 12 residues. With 5 bases removed from V and 4 bases from J, the gap between germline ends came to 8 bases. CDR1 and CDR2 from the germline V gene are SEHNR and FQNEAQ (reference sequence). The CDR3 coding sequence is TGTGCCAGCAGCCACGAGGGAGAGACCCAGTACTTC. It encodes CASSHEGETQYF.

V usage is TRBV15 and J usage is TRBJ2-7; no firm D call. The CDR3 covers 11 residues. Trimming shortened V by 2 bases and J by 7 bases, and 6 bases separated the two germline ends. The germline gives CDR1 LNHNV, CDR2 YYDKDF (reference sequence). The CDR3 nucleotides read TGTGCCACCAGCAGATCCGGGGAGCAGTACTTC. This codes for CATSRSGEQYF.

Points on this clone: The germline gene is not matched at one end of the junction; a read error may be the cause. J is TRBJ2-7 and V is TRBV7-7; weak D call: TRBD1 (6 bases). Germline V CDR1 and CDR2: SSHAT, FNYEAQ (reference sequence). This CDR3 spans 14 amino acids. CDR3 DNA sequence: TGTGCTAGCAGCTTGGAGGCGGGTGAGGGGGAGCAGCACTTC. Translation: CASSLEAGEGEQHF. Variable domain in full (rest from reference TRBV7-7 and TRBJ2-7): GAGVSQSPRYKVTKRGQDVTLRCDPISSHATLYWYQQALGQGPEFLTYFNYEAQPDKSGLPSDRFSAERPEGSISTLTIQRTEQRDSAMYRCASSLEAGEGEQHFGPGTRLTVT.

V and J are TRBV7-9 and TRBJ1-1; D is unclear. CDR3 length: 13 residues. The germline V gene has CDR1 SEHNR and CDR2 FQNEAQ (reference sequence). V was trimmed by 2 bases and J by 4 bases, leaving 8 bases between them. The CDR3 loop reads CASSLQRITEAFF. In DNA, the CDR3 is TGTGCCAGCAGCTTACAGCGTATCACTGAAGCTTTCTTT.

The V gene is TRBV2, the J gene TRBJ2-5; TRBD1 aligns across 10 bases. Per germline, CDR1 SNHLY and CDR2 FYNNEI. Trimming took 7 bases from V and 2 from J; bases not matched to a gene: 1. CDR3 size: 13 residues. The CDR3 reads CASTGQGQETQYF. The CDR3 DNA reads as TGTGCCAGCACGGGACAGGGGCAAGAGACCCAGTACTTC.

CDR3 sequence: CASSVPGPQETQYF. The CDR3 nucleotides read TGTGCCAGCAGTGTCCCAGGGCCGCAAGAGACCCAGTACTTC. The rearrangement links TRBV6-1 to TRBJ2-5; possible D gene TRBD1, 5 bases. CDR1 and CDR2 (germline): MNHNS, SASEGT. V was clipped by 4 bases and J by 2 bases, with 11 bases between them. This CDR3 is built from 14 residues.

The chain uses TRBV30 and TRBJ2-7, with 8 bases aligning to TRBD2. CDR3 length equals 16 residues. Germline V gene sequence: CDR1 GTSNPN, CDR2 SVGIG (reference sequence). The junction had 17 bases not matched to a gene; V was cut back by 6 bases and J by 4 bases. The CDR3 loop is CACSGLAGLLGYEQYF. CDR3 DNA sequence: TGTGCCTGTTCTGGGCTAGCGGGCCTCCTGGGTTACGAGCAGTACTTC.

This chain joins TRBV6-6 and TRBJ2-1; 9 bases map to TRBD2. The V gene end was trimmed by 2 bases and the J gene end by 7 bases; junction bases not matched to a gene: 9. Germline V gene sequence: CDR1 MNHNY, CDR2 SVGAGI (reference sequence). The CDR3 runs 16 residues. As DNA, the CDR3 is TGTGCCAGCAGTTACCCGCTGGGCGGGGGGGCAAATGAGCAGTTCTTC. It is translated as CASSYPLGGGANEQFF.

The V gene is TRBV18, the J gene TRBJ1-4; the match to TRBD1 covers 8 bases. CDR1 is KGHSH and CDR2 is LQKENI in the germline V gene. Germline trimming cut 1 base from V and 9 bases from J; bases unmatched to any gene: 7. This CDR3 has 15 residues. The CDR3 sequence: CASSPRGTGMKKLFF. CDR3 in DNA: TGTGCCAGCTCACCACGAGGGACAGGAATGAAAAAACTGTTTTTT.

The chain links TRBV18 to TRBJ1-5, with 10 bases lining up with TRBD1. The V gene's germline CDR1 is KGHSH and CDR2 LQKENI. The V and J ends lost 3 bases and 4 bases, in that order; junction bases with no gene match: 3. The CDR3 has 15 amino acids. The CDR3 loop is CASSPGQGRNQPQHF. The DNA of the CDR3 is TGTGCCAGCTCACCGGGACAGGGGAGGAATCAGCCCCAGCATTTT.

The genes are TRBV6-1 and TRBJ1-1; D unresolved. Germline assignment: CDR1 MNHNS and CDR2 SASEGT. V was shortened by 1 base and J by 4 bases, with 10 bases between the two germline ends. The CDR3 has 14 residues. Written as DNA, the CDR3 is TGTGCCAGCAGTGAAGGGTCCACTCGCACTGAAGCTTTCTTT. Its protein product is CASSEGSTRTEAFF.

The V and J genes are TRBV10-3 and TRBJ2-2, with D perhaps TRBD1 (5 bases). CDR1 and CDR2 from the germline V gene are ENHRY and SYGVKD. The CDR3 is made up of 18 amino acids. V lost 0 bases to trimming and J lost 4 bases, with 18 bases between them. Written as DNA, the CDR3 is TGTGCCATCAGTGAGTCGACTCGTAGACAGAGAACCACCGGGGAGCTGTTTTTT. Translated, it gives CAISESTRRQRTTGELFF.